This T cell receptor (beta chain) was sequenced for a study of cytomegalovirus exposure and HLA in healthy donors. A multiplex PCR was run with 60 Vbeta primers and 13 Jbeta primers. This table comes from immunoSEQ multiplex PCR, and its TCRdb copy is limited to in-frame clones, with some not included. Among approximately 160,000 clones listed, 70% to 80% were seen once. V dropped 5 bases and J dropped 3; count of bases not matched to a gene: 1. The germline V gene has CDR1 SGHTA and CDR2 FQGNSA. This CDR3 has 14 residues. This receptor was taken from a woman between 35 and 50 years old in good health and CMV-seronegative. The chain combines TRBV7-2 with TRBJ2-1, with 10 nucleotides matching TRBD2. Input material: PBMCs. This CDR3 reads CASSRTSGYNEQFF. CDR3 DNA: TGTGCCAGCAGCAGGACTAGCGGCTACAATGAGCAGTTCTTC.